These T cell receptor beta chains were read from a single sample in a study of blood T cell repertoires in COVID-19. The method was immunoSEQ multiplex PCR; TCRdb's version includes in-frame clones alone and lacks a portion of them. This sample has some 400,000 clones; more than 85% occur once, and the top ten carry roughly 0.9%. What was sequenced was PBMCs or T cells enriched from blood (not recorded which). These TCRs come from a middle-aged woman who had been exposed to COVID-19. The CDR3 runs from the conserved cysteine through the conserved F or W. A D gene is named only where the DNA matches it firmly. Size values are once, few and many counts, or a class for expanded clones, and some rows have none.

size	D	V	J	DNA	CDR3
NA	TRBD1	TRBV2	TRBJ1-6	TGTGCCATCGGGGACAGGGTCGGTAGTTCACCCCTCCACTTT	CAIGDRVGSSPLHF
NA	TRBD2	TRBV7-3	TRBJ2-1	TGTGCCAGCGGGACCCTGGGACTAGCGTACAATGAGCAGTTCTTC	CASGTLGLAYNEQFF
NA	NA	TRBV6-5	TRBJ2-7	TGTGCCAGCAGTCTTGTCGGACAGAGGCAGTACTTC	CASSLVGQRQYF
few	NA	TRBV2	TRBJ1-1	TGTGCCAGCAGTGACAATTTAGGCGGGAGTACTGAAGCTTTCTTT	CASSDNLGGSTEAFF
NA	NA	TRBV29-1	TRBJ1-2	TGCAGCGTTAAATGGATCTCGTTGCGGGCTAACTATGGCTACACCTTC	CSVKWISLRANYGYTF
few	NA	TRBV3-1/TRBV3-2	TRBJ1-5	TGTGCCAGCAGCCAAGATATACTCGGCAATCAGCCCCAGCATTTT	CASSQDILGNQPQHF
once	NA	TRBV11-3	TRBJ1-4	TGTGCCAGCAGCTTCAGCGGACAGCCAGAAAAACTGTTTTTT	CASSFSGQPEKLFF
NA	NA	TRBV30	TRBJ1-5	TGTGCCTGGAGTGTCCTAGACGGTCGAAATCAGCCCCAGCATTTT	CAWSVLDGRNQPQHF
NA	TRBD2	TRBV9	TRBJ2-7	TGTGCCAGCAGCGTAGGAACTAGCGGGATTGAGGGGCAGTACTTC	CASSVGTSGIEGQYF
NA	NA	TRBV25-1	TRBJ1-2	TGTGCCAGCAGTGAACAGGGGTCTGGCTACACCTTC	CASSEQGSGYTF
NA	NA	TRBV10-3	TRBJ2-5	TGTGCCATCAGTGATTCGGGGTCCAACCAAGAGACCCAGTACTTC	CAISDSGSNQETQYF
NA	TRBD2	TRBV9	TRBJ2-5	TGTGCCAGCAGCTCGGGACTAGCGGCAGAGACCCAGTACTTC	CASSSGLAAETQYF
NA	TRBD2	TRBV11-3	TRBJ2-7	TGTGCCAGCAGCCCGGGACTAGCGGGACGCGAGCAGTACTTC	CASSPGLAGREQYF
NA	NA	TRBV19	TRBJ1-3	TGTGCCAGTAGTAACGGGTACAATGGAAACACCATATATTTT	CASSNGYNGNTIYF
few	TRBD1	TRBV7-9	TRBJ1-5	TGTGCCAGCAGCTTGGAGACAGGGGGCAATCAGCCCCAGCATTTT	CASSLETGGNQPQHF
NA	TRBD1	TRBV27	TRBJ1-2	TGTGCCAGCGGAGGACAGGGGGCAGTTGGCTACACCTTC	CASGGQGAVGYTF
NA	TRBD2	TRBV7-8	TRBJ2-3	TGTGCCAGCTTTGAGGGTAGCGGGGTTAGCACAGATACGCAGTATTTT	CASFEGSGVSTDTQYF
NA	TRBD1	TRBV11-2	TRBJ1-1	TGTGCCAGCAGCATGACAGGGGACACTGAAGCTTTCTTT	CASSMTGDTEAFF
NA	TRBD2	TRBV6-4	TRBJ2-7	TGTGCCAGCAGTGTCCCGGGACTAGCGGGAGAGGAGCAGTACTTC	CASSVPGLAGEEQYF
NA	NA	TRBV12-3/TRBV12-4	TRBJ2-5	TGTGCCAGCAGTTTGCGGGGCTCAGAGACCCAGTACTTC	CASSLRGSETQYF
NA	TRBD2	TRBV19	TRBJ2-5	TGTGCCAGCAAATCCGGGACTAGCGGGAGTCAGAACCAAGAGACCCAGTACTTC	CASKSGTSGSQNQETQYF
NA	NA	TRBV11-3	TRBJ1-3	TGTGCCAGCAGCTTTCTTGTTGGGAGCTCTGGAAACACCATATATTTT	CASSFLVGSSGNTIYF
NA	TRBD2	TRBV18	TRBJ2-1	TGTGCCAGCTCGGAGAGCGGGGGGCTTTACAATGAGCAGTTCTTC	CASSESGGLYNEQFF
NA	NA	TRBV9	TRBJ1-2	TGTGCCAGCAGCGCCCGACAGGCGGCCCCTTTGAGCTACACCTTC	CASSARQAAPLSYTF
NA	NA	TRBV28	TRBJ1-5	TGTGCCAGCAGTACCTTGACAGTGATGCCCCAGCATTTT	CASSTLTVMPQHF
NA	TRBD1	TRBV5-1	TRBJ2-7	TGCGCCAGCAGGGGGGACAGGGGGCACTCCTACGAGCAGTACTTC	CASRGDRGHSYEQYF
NA	NA	TRBV12-5	TRBJ2-7	TGTGCTAGTGGCCATCCGGACAGATCCTACGAGCAGTACTTC	CASGHPDRSYEQYF
NA	TRBD1	TRBV5-1	TRBJ1-5	TGCGCCAGCAGCGTTGGGACAGGGGATCAGCCCCAGCATTTT	CASSVGTGDQPQHF
NA	TRBD2	TRBV6-5	TRBJ2-1	TGTGCCAGCAGACCCAGCGGGAGGCGTTACAATGAGCAGTTCTTC	CASRPSGRRYNEQFF
NA	NA	TRBV7-6	TRBJ1-1	TGTGCCAGCAGCTTAGGTGTTGGAGGAAACACTGAAGCTTTCTTT	CASSLGVGGNTEAFF
NA	NA	TRBV5-4	TRBJ2-1	TGTGCCAGCAGCTTGGATGTCGACAATGAGCAGTTCTTC	CASSLDVDNEQFF
NA	NA	TRBV13	TRBJ1-2	TGTGCCAGCAGCCACCGGGGTGACTATTATAACTATGGCTACACCTTC	CASSHRGDYYNYGYTF
NA	NA	TRBV4-3	TRBJ2-7	TGCGCCAGCAGCCAAGACCGGACCTGGGGGCGGGTCCCCTACGAGCAGTACTTC	CASSQDRTWGRVPYEQYF
once	NA	TRBV5-1	TRBJ2-3	TGCGCCAGCAGCTCGGTTGAGGGTTCAGATACGCAGTATTTT	CASSSVEGSDTQYF
NA	NA	TRBV13	TRBJ2-7	TGTGCCAGCAGCCGACCCGGGAGGGGGCCGCTAAGGGAGCAGTACTTC	CASSRPGRGPLREQYF
NA	TRBD1	TRBV6-1	TRBJ1-4	TGTGCCAGCAGTGAAACGCAGGGGGCGGTTGAAAAACTGTTTTTT	CASSETQGAVEKLFF
NA	NA	TRBV5-4	TRBJ2-7	TGTGCCAGCAGCTTGGCCGGGACACGCTTCTACGAGCAGTACTTC	CASSLAGTRFYEQYF
once	TRBD1	TRBV2	TRBJ1-5	TGTGCCAGCAGAAGGACAGGGGGCGAACAGCCCCAGCATTTT	CASRRTGGEQPQHF
medium-sized	TRBD1	TRBV5-4	TRBJ1-4	TGTGCCAGCAGCACCAACAGGGGGGTTAATGAAAAACTGTTTTTT	CASSTNRGVNEKLFF
NA	NA	TRBV7-3	TRBJ1-2	TGTGCCAGCAGCCCACGACCCGCGGGGGATGGCTACACCTTC	CASSPRPAGDGYTF
NA	NA	TRBV2	TRBJ1-4	TGTGCCAGCACCAGGGTAGCCTTTAATGAAAAACTGTTTTTT	CASTRVAFNEKLFF
NA	TRBD1	TRBV30	TRBJ1-2	TGTGCCTGGAGGCGGACAGGGGACTATGGCTACACCTTC	CAWRRTGDYGYTF
NA	NA	TRBV7-9	TRBJ2-1	TGTGCCAGCAGCCGGTCCCTCTCCTACAATGAGCAGTTCTTC	CASSRSLSYNEQFF
NA	TRBD1	TRBV24-1	TRBJ1-3	TGTGCCACCACCAAACCCGATCGGACAGGACGCTCTGGAAACACCATATATTTT	CATTKPDRTGRSGNTIYF
NA	TRBD1	TRBV9	TRBJ1-6	TGTGCCAGCAGCGTAGGAGGGGGCTTAGGTTCACCCCTCCACTTT	CASSVGGGLGSPLHF
NA	NA	TRBV27	TRBJ2-3	TGTGCCAGCAGTTTATCGAGCCGGGGCACAGATACGCAGTATTTT	CASSLSSRGTDTQYF
NA	NA	TRBV18	TRBJ2-1	TGTGCCAGCTCACCATGGCCTAGTGGTGTCAATGAGCAGTTCTTC	CASSPWPSGVNEQFF
once	NA	TRBV5-8	TRBJ1-2	TGTGCCAGCAGCTCGGACAGATCTAACTATGGCTACACCTTC	CASSSDRSNYGYTF
NA	NA	TRBV6-5	TRBJ1-1	TGTGCCAGCAGTCCACGGGGGGGCTTGACTGAAGCTTTCTTT	CASSPRGGLTEAFF
few	NA	TRBV23-1	TRBJ2-7	TGCGCCAGCAGTCAACCAATGGAAAGAGGGCGTTCTGGGTACGAGCAGTACTTC	CASSQPMERGRSGYEQYF